This record concerns one T cell receptor (beta chain) sequence. These data are taken from a study of low-dose radiotherapy and immunotherapy resistance in tumors. First-strand cDNA relied on TRAV- and TRBV-specific primers spanning alpha and beta chains. The authors amplified TCRs for around 20 PCR cycles with a constant-region primer and a V-primer adapter. TCRdb ran MiXCR on the reads and lists one entry per CDR3 protein. The repertoire holds 9,500 to 14,000 distinct CDR3 sequences, with roughly two thirds as singletons. Germline V gives CDR1 SGHRS, CDR2 YFSETQ. The germline V and J ends were trimmed by 0 bases and 0 bases, with 7 bases remaining between them. The CDR3 covers 15 residues.

V usage is TRBV5-1 and J usage is TRBJ2-1, with D possibly matching TRBD2 (5 bases). The source of this sequence is a human donor with advanced metastatic prostate, ovarian, gallbladder or colorectal cancer (not recorded which). This table probably holds off-target reads from a library built for another chain. This CDR3 is CASSLGRVSYNEQFF. DNA for the CDR3: TGCGCCAGCAGCTTGGGGCGGGTCTCCTACAATGAGCAGTTCTTC.